This is a list of T cell receptor beta chains from one sample in a study of CD8 T cells in ankylosing spondylitis. TCRdb used MiXCR to reprocess the 5' RACE reads, holding one entry per CDR3 protein. The sample lists fewer than 750,000 distinct CDR3 sequences, under 20% occurring once. Material for sequencing was blood, either unsorted or a sorted T cell fraction (not recorded which). These TCRs come from a male donor with ankylosing spondylitis. Each CDR3 is given with its conserved first and last residue. A D gene is named only where the DNA matches it firmly. Clone size is given for some rows only: seen once, a few or many times, or a class if the clone is expanded.

abundance | j_gene | v_gene | d_gene | CDR3aa | CDR3nt
few | TRBJ2-7 | TRBV20-1 | . | CSANRDGLYEQYF | TGCAGTGCCAACCGGGACGGACTTTACGAGCAGTACTTC
few | TRBJ1-1 | TRBV6-2/TRBV6-3 | . | CASTTPGHRLEAFF | TGTGCCAGCACCACCCCTGGACACCGTCTTGAAGCTTTCTTT
few | TRBJ1-1 | TRBV12-3/TRBV12-4 | . | CASSFSGEAFF | TGTGCCAGCAGTTTTTCAGGGGAAGCTTTCTTT
few | TRBJ2-5 | TRBV25-1 | . | CASSEMRETQYF | TGTGCCAGCAGTGAAATGCGGGAGACCCAGTACTTC
few | TRBJ2-3 | TRBV5-6 | TRBD2 | CASSPWTSGGDTDTQYF | TGTGCCAGCAGCCCCTGGACTAGCGGGGGTGACACAGATACGCAGTATTTT
few | TRBJ2-7 | TRBV5-1 | . | CASSDSSDFEQYF | TGCGCCAGCAGCGACAGTTCGGATTTCGAGCAGTACTTC
. | TRBJ1-1 | TRBV4-1 | . | CASSQIPMDGANTEAFF | TGCGCCAGCAGCCAAATACCGATGGACGGGGCGAACACTGAAGCTTTCTTT
few | TRBJ1-2 | TRBV7-2 | TRBD1 | CASSLVVGTGLTYGYTF | TGTGCCAGCAGCTTAGTAGTGGGGACAGGGCTTACTTATGGCTACACCTTC
few | TRBJ2-7 | TRBV5-1 | TRBD1 | CASSFGTVGYEQYF | TGCGCCAGCAGCTTCGGGACAGTAGGCTACGAGCAGTACTTC
. | TRBJ1-4 | TRBV29-1 | . | CSVRGTTNEKLFF | TGCAGCGTTCGCGGGACAACTAATGAAAAACTGTTTTTT
. | TRBJ2-2 | TRBV27 | . | CASSLWTSGGELFF | TGTGCCAGCAGTTTGTGGACCTCTGGCGGGGAGCTGTTTTTT
. | TRBJ1-1 | TRBV7-2 | . | CASSQEVLTASNTEAFF | TGTGCCAGCAGCCAAGAGGTCCTTACAGCCTCGAACACTGAAGCTTTCTTT
few | TRBJ2-7 | TRBV20-1 | TRBD2 | CSARLAGGHEQYF | TGCAGTGCTAGACTAGCGGGGGGCCACGAGCAGTACTTC
few | TRBJ2-6 | TRBV11-2 | . | CASSSRQAGANVLTF | TGTGCCAGCAGCTCCAGACAGGCTGGGGCCAACGTCCTGACTTTC
. | TRBJ1-2 | TRBV7-2 | TRBD1 | CASSLGGTGFNRYTF | TGTGCCAGCAGCTTAGGCGGGACAGGGTTTAATCGTTACACCTTC
. | TRBJ2-3 | TRBV6-1 | . | CASLPKTAFTDTQYF | TGTGCCAGCCTCCCGAAGACAGCTTTCACAGATACGCAGTATTTT
many | TRBJ2-3 | TRBV28 | . | CASSLPGLSTDTQYF | TGTGCCAGCAGTCTACCCGGTTTGAGCACAGATACGCAGTATTTT
. | TRBJ1-2 | TRBV12-3/TRBV12-4 | . | CASSLARPAYGYTF | TGTGCCAGCAGTTTAGCGCGGCCTGCCTATGGCTACACCTTC
few | TRBJ1-5 | TRBV7-8 | . | CASSSTSYSNQPQHF | TGTGCCAGCAGCTCGACAAGTTATAGCAATCAGCCCCAGCATTTT
many | TRBJ2-3 | TRBV7-2 | . | CASSLPDTQYF | TGTGCCAGCAGCTTGCCAGATACGCAGTATTTT
. | TRBJ2-7 | TRBV6-1 | . | CASSANGPTYEQYF | TGTGCCAGCAGTGCAAACGGGCCGACCTACGAGCAGTACTTC
. | TRBJ1-1 | TRBV3-1 | . | CASSQDGSWGGGGFF | TGTGCCAGCAGCCAAGATGGTAGCTGGGGCGGGGGCGGTTTCTTT
. | TRBJ2-2 | TRBV19 | TRBD2 | CASSTRTSTGELFF | TGTGCCAGTAGTACGCGGACTAGCACCGGGGAGCTGTTTTTT
. | TRBJ1-5 | TRBV12-3/TRBV12-4 | . | CASSLEGINQPQHF | TGTGCCAGCAGTTTAGAAGGGATCAATCAGCCCCAGCATTTT
. | TRBJ1-2 | TRBV2 | . | CATTDSGANYGYTF | TGTGCCACCACGGACAGCGGGGCTAACTATGGCTACACCTTC
. | TRBJ2-7 | TRBV20-1 | . | CSARVAAGASYEQYF | TGCAGTGCTAGAGTCGCCGCGGGGGCCTCCTACGAGCAGTACTTC
. | TRBJ1-1 | TRBV7-2 | . | CASSLRGAGNTEAFF | TGTGCCAGCAGCTTAAGGGGGGCGGGGAATACTGAAGCTTTCTTT
. | TRBJ2-1 | TRBV16 | . | CASSQSWAGSYNEQFF | TGTGCCAGCAGCCAATCTTGGGCGGGCTCCTACAATGAGCAGTTCTTC
. | TRBJ1-2 | TRBV27 | TRBD1 | CASSFRTGSIGFF | TGTGCCAGCAGTTTTCGGACAGGGTCTATTGGATTCTTC
. | TRBJ2-7 | TRBV20-1 | TRBD1 | CSADRAPYEQYF | TGCAGTGCGGACAGGGCGCCCTACGAGCAGTACTTC
. | TRBJ2-1 | TRBV5-1 | . | CASSFTGLNEQFF | TGCGCCAGCAGCTTTACAGGGCTCAATGAGCAGTTCTTC
few | TRBJ1-4 | TRBV20-1 | . | CSALNEKLFF | TGCAGTGCCCTAAATGAAAAACTGTTTTTT
once | TRBJ2-4 | TRBV20-1 | TRBD1 | CSAGDRATGNIQYF | TGCAGTGCCGGGGACAGGGCAACGGGGAACATTCAGTACTTC
. | TRBJ1-5 | TRBV20-1 | . | CSARGGGEEPQHF | TGCAGTGCTAGAGGGGGGGGCGAGGAGCCCCAGCATTTT
few | TRBJ1-1 | TRBV4-2 | . | CASSPRDGRGTEAFF | TGTGCCAGCAGCCCACGGGACGGCAGAGGAACTGAAGCTTTCTTT
. | TRBJ2-3 | TRBV29-1 | . | CSAVRGARTDTQYF | TGCAGCGCTGTGCGGGGAGCCCGCACAGATACGCAGTATTTT
once | TRBJ2-1 | TRBV20-1 | . | CSARDLVTGEQFF | TGCAGTGCTAGAGACCTAGTTACCGGTGAGCAGTTCTTC
many | TRBJ1-2 | TRBV5-1 | . | CASSLSGGDYGYTF | TGCGCCAGCAGCTTGAGTGGGGGCGATTATGGCTACACCTTC
. | TRBJ2-5 | TRBV2 | . | CASSEFHQPQETQYF | TGTGCCAGCAGTGAGTTCCACCAGCCCCAGGAGACCCAGTACTTC
. | TRBJ2-7 | TRBV9 | . | CASSVGSGGRHEQYF | TGTGCCAGCAGCGTAGGAAGCGGAGGAAGGCACGAGCAGTACTTC
few | TRBJ2-3 | TRBV29-1 | . | CSVHYGVAGTDTQYF | TGCAGCGTCCACTACGGGGTAGCGGGCACAGATACGCAGTATTTT
. | TRBJ1-2 | TRBV12-3/TRBV12-4 | TRBD1 | CASSFGTGFKYGYTF | TGTGCCAGCAGTTTCGGGACAGGTTTTAAGTATGGCTACACCTTC
many | TRBJ2-2 | TRBV5-1 | . | CASSSGLRELFF | TGCGCCAGCAGCTCCGGACTAAGGGAGCTGTTTTTT
few | TRBJ1-1 | TRBV10-3 | . | CATGSGANTEAFF | TGTGCCACCGGCTCCGGAGCAAACACTGAAGCTTTCTTT
few | TRBJ2-2 | TRBV6-5 | . | CASSYSMGAGELFF | TGTGCCAGCAGTTACTCGATGGGAGCCGGGGAGCTGTTTTTT
few | TRBJ2-1 | TRBV29-1 | TRBD1 | CSVLGQEDLSYNEQFF | TGCAGCGTTTTAGGACAGGAGGACCTATCCTACAATGAGCAGTTCTTC
. | TRBJ1-5 | TRBV29-1 | . | CSVAGANQPQHF | TGCAGCGTTGCCGGGGCAAATCAGCCCCAGCATTTT
many | TRBJ2-1 | TRBV7-2 | TRBD2 | CASSPGTRVYNEQFF | TGTGCCAGCAGCCCCGGGACTAGAGTCTACAATGAGCAGTTCTTC
. | TRBJ2-5 | TRBV7-2 | . | CASSPTKTQYF | TGTGCCAGCAGCCCAACGAAGACCCAGTACTTC
few | TRBJ1-5 | TRBV20-1 | . | CSARMRGPKSHQPQHF | TGCAGTGCTAGGATGCGGGGCCCTAAGAGTCATCAGCCCCAGCATTTT
. | TRBJ2-1 | TRBV3-1 | . | CASSQEVGSPYNSYNEQFF | TGTGCCAGCAGCCAAGAAGTGGGCAGCCCCTATAACTCCTACAATGAGCAGTTCTTC
few | TRBJ2-5 | TRBV5-1 | . | CASSLRPEKQETQYF | TGCGCCAGCAGCTTGAGGCCAGAAAAACAAGAGACCCAGTACTTC
. | TRBJ2-1 | TRBV7-9 | . | CASSKYYNEQFF | TGTGCCAGCAGCAAGTATTACAATGAGCAGTTCTTC
. | TRBJ2-4 | TRBV4-2 | . | CASSQDLLAGIQYF | TGTGCCAGCAGCCAAGATCTCCTAGCCGGCATTCAGTACTTC
few | TRBJ2-7 | TRBV4-1 | TRBD2 | CASSQELAEYEQYF | TGCGCCAGCAGCCAAGAACTAGCGGAGTACGAGCAGTACTTC